This T cell receptor (beta chain) derives from a study of patients and donors after allogeneic stem cell transplantation (dated by TCRdb to between 2020 and 2021). Preparation of the library involved RT-PCR. The reads were generated on a NextSeq 550. TCRdb reprocessed the public reads (quality trimming at Q25 with fastp, clone calling with MiXCR) and kept in-frame beta chains. Merged by CDR3 protein, the rows form single entries marked with the most common genes and DNA. In this sample the table shows some 92,000 distinct CDR3 sequences, roughly 52% of which occur a single time. Around 55% of the sample belongs to the ten largest clones. To note about this clonotype: Its cognate antigen has yet to be identified. The sample holds no much larger clone one base away, and base qualities are not on file.

The sequence derives from a human donor who was either an allogeneic HSCT recipient or a stem cell or donor lymphocyte infusion donor (not recorded which). It is not recorded whose cells these are; they may come from a transplant donor. The specimen sequenced was blood, either unsorted or a sorted T cell fraction (not recorded which).

The CDR3 protein: CASSAGTGVSPLHF. The nucleotides are TGTGCCAGCAGCGCCGGGACAGGGGTCTCACCCCTCCACTTT. The chain is assembled from TRBV11-1 and TRBJ1-6, with 10 bases aligning to TRBD1. Taken from the germline V gene (reference sequence), the CDR1 and CDR2 loops are SGHAT and FQDESV. Relative to germline, V is missing 5 bases and J is missing 10 bases, with 5 bases of the junction outside any gene match. The CDR3 starts with the cysteine, ends with the phenylalanine, and has 14 residues. Only the CDR3 part of the read is kept: 42 bases, read in frame from the first base.